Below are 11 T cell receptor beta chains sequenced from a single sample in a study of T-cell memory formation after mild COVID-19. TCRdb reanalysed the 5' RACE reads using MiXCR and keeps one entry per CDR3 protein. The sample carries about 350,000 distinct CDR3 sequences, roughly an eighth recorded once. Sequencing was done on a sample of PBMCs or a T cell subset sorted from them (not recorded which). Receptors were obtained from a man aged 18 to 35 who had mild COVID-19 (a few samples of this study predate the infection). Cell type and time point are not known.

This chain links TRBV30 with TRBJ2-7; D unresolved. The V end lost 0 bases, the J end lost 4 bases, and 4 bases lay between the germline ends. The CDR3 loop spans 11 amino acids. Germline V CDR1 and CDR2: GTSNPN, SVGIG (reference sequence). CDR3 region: CAWSVGYEQYF. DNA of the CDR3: TGTGCCTGGAGTGTGGGTTACGAGCAGTACTTC.

The CDR3 DNA is TGCAGTGCCTCAGATGGTGGGACAAGGAACACTGAAGCTTTCTTT. This translates into CSASDGGTRNTEAFF. The rearrangement links TRBV20-1 to TRBJ1-1; D is possibly TRBD1 (6 bases). The germline V and J ends were trimmed by 6 bases and 1 base, with 18 bases remaining between them. CDR3 length equals 15 residues. Germline V gene sequence: CDR1 DFQATT, CDR2 SNEGSKA (reference sequence).

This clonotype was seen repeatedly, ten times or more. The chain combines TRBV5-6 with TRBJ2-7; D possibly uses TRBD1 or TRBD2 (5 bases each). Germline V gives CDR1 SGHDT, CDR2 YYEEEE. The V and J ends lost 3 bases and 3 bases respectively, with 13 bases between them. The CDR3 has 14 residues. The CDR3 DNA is TGTGCCAGCAGCTCTTCCGGGACCGACTACGAGCAGTACGTC. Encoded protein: CASSSSGTDYEQYV.

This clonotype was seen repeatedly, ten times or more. The CDR3 reads CASSLLDGSTDTQYF. The CDR3, as DNA: TGCGCCAGCAGCTTGTTGGACGGTAGCACAGATACGCAGTATTTT. V usage is TRBV5-1 and J usage is TRBJ2-3; no definite D call. Germline loops: CDR1 SGHRS, CDR2 YFSETQ. The V gene lost 1 base and the J gene lost 0 bases, with 9 bases spanning the gap. The CDR3 spans 15 residues.

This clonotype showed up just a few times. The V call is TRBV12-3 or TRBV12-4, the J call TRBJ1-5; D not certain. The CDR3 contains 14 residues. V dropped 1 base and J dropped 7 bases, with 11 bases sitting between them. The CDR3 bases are TGTGCCAGCAGTTTAGGCCCCGTGGGGCAGCCCCAGCATTTT. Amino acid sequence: CASSLGPVGQPQHF.

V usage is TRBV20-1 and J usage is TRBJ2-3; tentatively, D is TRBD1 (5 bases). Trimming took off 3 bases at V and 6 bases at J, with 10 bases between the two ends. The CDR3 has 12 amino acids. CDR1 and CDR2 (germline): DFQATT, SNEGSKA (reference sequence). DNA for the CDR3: TGCAGTGCTAGCACAGGACGGGATACGCAGTATTTT. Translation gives CSASTGRDTQYF.

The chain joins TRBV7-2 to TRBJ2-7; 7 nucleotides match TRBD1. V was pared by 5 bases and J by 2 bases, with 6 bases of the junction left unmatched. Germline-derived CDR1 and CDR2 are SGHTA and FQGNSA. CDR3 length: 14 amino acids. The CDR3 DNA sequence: TGTGCCAGCAGCAGGGGGCTAGGGCCCTACGAGCAGTACTTC. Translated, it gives CASSRGLGPYEQYF.

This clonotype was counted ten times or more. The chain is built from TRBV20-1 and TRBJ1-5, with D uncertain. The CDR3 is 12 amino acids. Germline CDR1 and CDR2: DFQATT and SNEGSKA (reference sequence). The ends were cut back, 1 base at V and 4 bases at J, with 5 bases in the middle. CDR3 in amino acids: CSARAGNQPQHF. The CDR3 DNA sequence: TGCAGTGCTAGAGCGGGGAATCAGCCCCAGCATTTT.

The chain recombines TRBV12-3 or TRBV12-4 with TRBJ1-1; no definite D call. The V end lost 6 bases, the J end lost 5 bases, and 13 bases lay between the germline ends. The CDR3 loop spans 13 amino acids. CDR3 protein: CASRLSRWTEAFF. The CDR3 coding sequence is TGTGCCAGCAGACTATCTAGGTGGACTGAAGCTTTCTTT.

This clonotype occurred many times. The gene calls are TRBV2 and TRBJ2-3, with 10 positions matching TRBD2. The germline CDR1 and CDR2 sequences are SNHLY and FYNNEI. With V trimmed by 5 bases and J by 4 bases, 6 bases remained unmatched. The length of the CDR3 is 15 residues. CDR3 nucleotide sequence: TGTGCCAGCAGTCAAAAGCGGGGGGGCCCAGATACGCAGTATTTT. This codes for CASSQKRGGPDTQYF. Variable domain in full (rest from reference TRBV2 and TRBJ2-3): EPEVTQTPSHQVTQMGQEVILRCVPISNHLYFYWYRQILGQKVEFLVSFYNNEISEKSEIFDDQFSVERPDGSNFTLKIRSTKLEDSAMYFCASSQKRGGPDTQYFGPGTRLTVL.

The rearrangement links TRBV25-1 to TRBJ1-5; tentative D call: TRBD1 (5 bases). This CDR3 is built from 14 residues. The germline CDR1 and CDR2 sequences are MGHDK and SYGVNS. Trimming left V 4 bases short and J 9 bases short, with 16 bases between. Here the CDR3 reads CASSGLEGFLPQHF. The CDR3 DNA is TGTGCCAGCAGTGGCCTCGAGGGGTTTTTGCCCCAGCATTTT.